The 9 T cell receptor beta chains below were found in one sample sequenced in a study of shared clonotypes between healthy human individuals. Terminally differentiated effector memory CD45RA+ cells were excluded by CCR7 positive selection of CD45RO-negative cells. Libraries were prepared by immunoSEQ multiplex PCR; TCRdb keeps only in-frame clonotypes and omits some of them. The data contain some 2,100,000 clones, 90% to 95% of them singletons. Sequenced: naive CD8+ T cells from PBMCs. The receptors were sampled from a man aged 18-30 years in good health. Some clones in this sample may be carry-over from other donors' samples.

This clone has a single count. The chain joins TRBV9 to TRBJ2-1; the D is unclear. This CDR3 comprises 13 residues. CDR1 is SGDLS, CDR2 YYNGEE, per germline. Trimming left V 4 bases short and J 5 bases short, with 10 bases between. CDR3 amino acids: CASSIQWDNEQFF. DNA of the CDR3: TGTGCCAGCAGCATACAGTGGGACAATGAGCAGTTCTTC.

The chain uses TRBV10-3 and TRBJ2-1, with D possibly being TRBD1 (6 bases). V was cut by 6 bases and J by 0 bases, with 12 bases left in between. In germline, CDR1 is ENHRY, CDR2 SYGVKD. CDR3 length: 15 residues. DNA for the CDR3: TGTGCCATCAGACAAGTACAGGGCTCCTACAATGAGCAGTTCTTC. This translates into CAIRQVQGSYNEQFF.

The count of this clone is one. This specimen includes other DNA sequences encoding the same CDR3. The chain links TRBV9 to TRBJ1-1; D gene unclear. Trimming stripped 3 bases from V and 1 base from J, with 7 bases between. Germline lookup yields CDR1 SGDLS and CDR2 YYNGEE. The CDR3 contains 13 residues. Written as DNA, the CDR3 is TGTGCCAGCAGCGGGGGAGGGAACACTGAAGCTTTCTTT. Protein sequence: CASSGGGNTEAFF.

The chain is built from TRBV2 and TRBJ1-4; D is ambiguous. The CDR3 is 15 amino acids. V shed 6 bases and J shed 0 bases, with 11 bases lying between them. Germline V gene data show CDR1 as SNHLY and CDR2 as FYNNEI. For the CDR3, the DNA is TGTGCCAGCAGGGCTACATTAGCAACTAATGAAAAACTGTTTTTT. Translation: CASRATLATNEKLFF. The entire variable domain, with the rest obtained from reference TRBV2 and TRBJ1-4, is as follows: EPEVTQTPSHQVTQMGQEVILRCVPISNHLYFYWYRQILGQKVEFLVSFYNNEISEKSEIFDDQFSVERPDGSNFTLKIRSTKLEDSAMYFCASRATLATNEKLFFGSGTQLSVL.

The rearrangement links TRBV27 to TRBJ2-1, with D perhaps TRBD1 (6 bases). The CDR3 spans 15 residues. Germline CDR1 is MNHEY and CDR2 is SMNVEV (reference sequence). V dropped 4 bases and J dropped 9 bases, with 19 bases sitting between them. In nucleotides, the CDR3 is TGTGCCAGCAGTTGGGCCGGCTGGGACACTGGTGAGCAGTTCTTC. The encoded protein is CASSWAGWDTGEQFF.

The chain employs TRBV9 and TRBJ1-5, with 8 bases fitting TRBD1. The germline V gene encodes CDR1 SGDLS and CDR2 YYNGEE. J gave up 7 bases and V 3 bases, and 6 bases lay outside the gene matches. The CDR3 loop spans 14 amino acids. This CDR3 is CASSGDRGNQPQHF. The CDR3 DNA reads as TGTGCCAGCAGCGGAGACAGGGGAAACCAGCCCCAGCATTTT.

The V gene is TRBV19, the J gene TRBJ2-7; either TRBD1 or TRBD2 may supply D (6 bases each). Germline lookup yields CDR1 LNHDA and CDR2 SQIVND (reference sequence). The CDR3 is made up of 14 amino acids. The V and J ends lost 8 bases and 3 bases respectively, with 17 bases between them. CDR3 protein: CASRGGLGDYEQYF. The CDR3 nucleotides read TGTGCCAGTCGAGGGGGGCTCGGGGACTACGAGCAGTACTTC.

This chain links TRBV29-1 with TRBJ1-1; 9 bases agree with TRBD1. The J segment lost 1 base and the V segment lost 4 bases, leaving 7 bases of the junction unmatched. CDR3 length equals 15 residues. CDR1 and CDR2 from the germline V gene are SQVTM and ANQGSEA. The CDR3 region has the DNA TGCAGCGTTGGGACAGGGGAAGAACAGAACACTGAAGCTTTCTTT. Translating gives CSVGTGEEQNTEAFF.

This chain joins TRBV9 and TRBJ1-4, with 8 bases identical to TRBD1. This CDR3 region has 15 residues. With V trimmed by 0 bases and J by 5 bases, 3 bases remained unmatched. CDR1 is SGDLS, CDR2 YYNGEE, per germline. The CDR3 DNA follows: TGTGCCAGCAGCGTAGGACAGGGGCCCAATGAAAAACTGTTTTTT. Translation: CASSVGQGPNEKLFF. The full variable domain, with the rest looked up from reference TRBV9 and TRBJ1-4, is DSGVTQTPKHLITATGQRVTLRCSPRSGDLSVYWYQQSLDQGLQFLIQYYNGEERAKGNILERFSAQQFPDLHSELNLSSLELGDSALYFCASSVGQGPNEKLFFGSGTQLSVL.